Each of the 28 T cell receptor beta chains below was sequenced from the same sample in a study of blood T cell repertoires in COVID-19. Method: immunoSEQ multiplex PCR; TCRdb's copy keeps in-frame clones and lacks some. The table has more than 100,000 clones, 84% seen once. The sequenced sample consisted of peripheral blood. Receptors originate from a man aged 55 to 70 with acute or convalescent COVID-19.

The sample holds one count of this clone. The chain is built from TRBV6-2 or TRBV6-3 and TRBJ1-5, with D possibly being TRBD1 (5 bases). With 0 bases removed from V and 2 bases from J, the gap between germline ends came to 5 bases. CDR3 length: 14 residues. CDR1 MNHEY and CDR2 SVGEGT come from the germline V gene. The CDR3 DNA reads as TGTGCCAGCAGTTACTCAGGGGGCAATCAGCCCCAGCATTTT. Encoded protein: CASSYSGGNQPQHF.

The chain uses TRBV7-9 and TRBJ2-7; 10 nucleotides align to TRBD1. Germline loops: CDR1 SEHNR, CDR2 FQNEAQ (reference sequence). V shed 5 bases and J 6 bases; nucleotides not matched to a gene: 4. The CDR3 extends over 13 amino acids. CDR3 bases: TGTGCCAGCAGCGGGACAGGGGCCAGCGAGCAGTACTTC. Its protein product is CASSGTGASEQYF. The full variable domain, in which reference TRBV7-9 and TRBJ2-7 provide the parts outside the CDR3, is DTGVSQNPRHKITKRGQNVTFRCDPISEHNRLYWYRQTLGQGPEFLTYFQNEAQLEKSRLLSDRFSAERPKGSFSTLEIQRTEQGDSAMYLCASSGTGASEQYFGPGTRLTVT.

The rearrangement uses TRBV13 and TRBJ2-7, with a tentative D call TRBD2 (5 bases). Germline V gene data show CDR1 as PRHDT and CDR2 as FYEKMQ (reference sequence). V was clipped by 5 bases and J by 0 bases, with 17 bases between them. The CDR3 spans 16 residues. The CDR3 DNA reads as TGTGCCAGCAGCCAAGAATGGACGGGGAGCTCCTACGAGCAGTACTTC. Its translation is CASSQEWTGSSYEQYF.

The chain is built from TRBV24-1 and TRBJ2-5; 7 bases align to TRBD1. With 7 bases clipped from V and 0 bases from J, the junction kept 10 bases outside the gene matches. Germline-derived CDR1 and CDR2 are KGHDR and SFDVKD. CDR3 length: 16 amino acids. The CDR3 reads CATSNDREQHQETQYF. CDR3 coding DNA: TGTGCCACCAGCAACGACAGGGAACAACACCAAGAGACCCAGTACTTC.

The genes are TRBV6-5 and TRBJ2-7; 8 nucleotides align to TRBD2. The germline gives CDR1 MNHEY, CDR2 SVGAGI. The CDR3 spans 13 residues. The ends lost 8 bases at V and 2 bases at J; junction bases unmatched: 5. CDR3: CASRLAGTYEQYF. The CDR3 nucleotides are TGTGCCAGCCGATTAGCGGGAACCTACGAGCAGTACTTC.

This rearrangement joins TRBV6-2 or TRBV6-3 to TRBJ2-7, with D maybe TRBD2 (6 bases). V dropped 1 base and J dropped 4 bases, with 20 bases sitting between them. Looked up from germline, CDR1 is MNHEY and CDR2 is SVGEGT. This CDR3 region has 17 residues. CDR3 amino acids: CASSYFIRDLRNYEQYF. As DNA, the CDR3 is TGTGCCAGCAGTTACTTTATACGGGACTTGAGGAATTACGAGCAGTACTTC.

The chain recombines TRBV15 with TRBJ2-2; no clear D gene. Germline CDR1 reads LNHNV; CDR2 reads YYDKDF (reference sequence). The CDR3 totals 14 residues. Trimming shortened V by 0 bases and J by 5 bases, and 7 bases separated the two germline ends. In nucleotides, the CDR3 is TGTGCCACCAGCAGAGATTCCCAGACCGGGGAGCTGTTTTTT. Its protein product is CATSRDSQTGELFF.

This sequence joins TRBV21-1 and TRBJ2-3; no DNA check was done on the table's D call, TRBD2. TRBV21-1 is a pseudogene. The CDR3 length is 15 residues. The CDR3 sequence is CASSIPWEQGDTQYF. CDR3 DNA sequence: TGTGCCAGCAGCATCCCTTGGGAGCAAGGAGATACGCAGTATTTT.

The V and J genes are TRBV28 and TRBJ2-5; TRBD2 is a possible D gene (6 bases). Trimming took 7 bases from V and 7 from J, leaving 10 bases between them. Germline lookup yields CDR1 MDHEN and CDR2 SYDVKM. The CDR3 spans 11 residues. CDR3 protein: CASTTEGTQYF. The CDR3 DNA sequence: TGTGCCAGCACAACGGAGGGGACCCAGTACTTC.

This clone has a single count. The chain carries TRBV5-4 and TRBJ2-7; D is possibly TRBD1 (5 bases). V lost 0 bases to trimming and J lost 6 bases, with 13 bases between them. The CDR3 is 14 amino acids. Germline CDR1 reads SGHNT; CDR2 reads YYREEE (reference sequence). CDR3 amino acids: CASSLAGRVGEQYF. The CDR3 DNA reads TGTGCCAGCAGCTTGGCCGGCAGGGTGGGCGAGCAGTACTTC.

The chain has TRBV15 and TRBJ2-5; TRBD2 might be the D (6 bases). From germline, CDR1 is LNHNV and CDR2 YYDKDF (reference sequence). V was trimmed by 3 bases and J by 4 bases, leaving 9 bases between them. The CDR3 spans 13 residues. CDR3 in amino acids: CATSRGGGETQYF. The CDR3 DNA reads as TGTGCCACCAGCAGGGGGGGAGGAGAGACCCAGTACTTC.

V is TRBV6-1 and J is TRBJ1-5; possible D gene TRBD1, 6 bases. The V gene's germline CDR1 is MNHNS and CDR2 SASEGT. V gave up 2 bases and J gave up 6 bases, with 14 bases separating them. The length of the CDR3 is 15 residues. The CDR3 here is CASSELPGVGQPQHF. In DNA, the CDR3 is TGTGCCAGCAGTGAACTTCCAGGGGTGGGTCAGCCCCAGCATTTT.

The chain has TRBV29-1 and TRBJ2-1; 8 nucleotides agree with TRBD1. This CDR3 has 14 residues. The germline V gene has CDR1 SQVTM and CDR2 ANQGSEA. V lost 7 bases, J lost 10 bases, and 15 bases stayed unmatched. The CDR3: CSASKGQVLEEQFF. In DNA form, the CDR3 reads TGCAGCGCCTCGAAGGGACAGGTGTTAGAGGAGCAGTTCTTC.

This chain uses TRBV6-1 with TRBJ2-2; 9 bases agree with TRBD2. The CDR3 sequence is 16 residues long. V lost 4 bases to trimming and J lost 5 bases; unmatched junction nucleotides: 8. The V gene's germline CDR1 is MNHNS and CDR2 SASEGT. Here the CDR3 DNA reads TGTGCCAGCAGTGTAAGGGCGGGAGGGCGAACCGGGGAGCTGTTTTTT. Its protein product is CASSVRAGGRTGELFF.

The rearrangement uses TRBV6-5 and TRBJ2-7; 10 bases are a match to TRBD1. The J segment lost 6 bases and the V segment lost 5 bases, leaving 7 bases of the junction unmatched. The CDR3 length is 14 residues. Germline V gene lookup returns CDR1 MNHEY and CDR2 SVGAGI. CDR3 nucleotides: TGTGCCAGCAGTCCGGGACAGGGGACGCTCGAGCAGTACTTC. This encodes CASSPGQGTLEQYF.

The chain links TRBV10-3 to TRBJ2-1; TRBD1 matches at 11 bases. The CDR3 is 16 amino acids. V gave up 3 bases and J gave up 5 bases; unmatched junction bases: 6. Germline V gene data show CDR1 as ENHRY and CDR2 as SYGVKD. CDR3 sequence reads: CAISDPGTGGHNEQFF. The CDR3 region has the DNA TGTGCCATCAGTGACCCCGGGACAGGGGGGCACAATGAGCAGTTCTTC.

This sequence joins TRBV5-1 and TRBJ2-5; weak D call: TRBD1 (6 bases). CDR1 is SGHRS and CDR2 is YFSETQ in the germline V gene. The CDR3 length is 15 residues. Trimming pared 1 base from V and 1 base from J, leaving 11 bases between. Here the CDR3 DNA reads TGCGCCAGCAGCTTGTACGGGACACTCCAAGAGACCCAGTACTTC. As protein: CASSLYGTLQETQYF.

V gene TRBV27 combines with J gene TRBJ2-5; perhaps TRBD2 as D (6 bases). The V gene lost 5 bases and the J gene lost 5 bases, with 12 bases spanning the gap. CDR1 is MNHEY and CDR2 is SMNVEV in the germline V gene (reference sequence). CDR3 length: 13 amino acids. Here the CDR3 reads CASSPPGVETQYF. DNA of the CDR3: TGTGCCAGCAGTCCTCCGGGAGTTGAGACCCAGTACTTC.

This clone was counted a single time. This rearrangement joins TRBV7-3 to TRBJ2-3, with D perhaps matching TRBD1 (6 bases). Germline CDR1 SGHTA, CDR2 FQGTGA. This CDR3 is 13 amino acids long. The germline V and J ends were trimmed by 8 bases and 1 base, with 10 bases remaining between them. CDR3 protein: CASSRGRTDTQYF. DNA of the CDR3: TGTGCCAGCTCCAGGGGTCGCACAGATACGCAGTATTTT.

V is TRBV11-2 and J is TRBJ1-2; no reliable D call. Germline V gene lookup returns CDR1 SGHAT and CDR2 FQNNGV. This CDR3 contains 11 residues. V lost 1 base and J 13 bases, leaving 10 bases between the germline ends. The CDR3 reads CASSLVTSFTF. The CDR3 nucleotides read TGTGCCAGCAGCTTAGTGACAAGTTTCACCTTC.

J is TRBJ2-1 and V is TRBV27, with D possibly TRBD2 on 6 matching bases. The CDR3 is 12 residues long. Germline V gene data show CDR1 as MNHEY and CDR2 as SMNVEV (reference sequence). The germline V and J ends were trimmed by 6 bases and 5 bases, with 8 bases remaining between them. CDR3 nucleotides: TGTGCCAGCAGGGAGGGAGACAATGAGCAGTTCTTC. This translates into CASREGDNEQFF.

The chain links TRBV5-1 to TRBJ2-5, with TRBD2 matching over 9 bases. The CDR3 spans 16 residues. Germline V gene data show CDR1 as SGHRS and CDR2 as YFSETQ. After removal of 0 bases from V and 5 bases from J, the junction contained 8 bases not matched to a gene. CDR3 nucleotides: TGCGCCAGCAGCTTGGGCGGTTTAGCGGGGGTTGAGACCCAGTACTTC. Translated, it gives CASSLGGLAGVETQYF.

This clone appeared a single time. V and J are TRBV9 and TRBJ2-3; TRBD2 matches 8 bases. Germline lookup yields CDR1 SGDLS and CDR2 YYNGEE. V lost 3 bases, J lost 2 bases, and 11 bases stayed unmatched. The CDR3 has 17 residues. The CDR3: CASSAQSLAGITDTQYF. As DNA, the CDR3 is TGTGCCAGCAGCGCCCAGTCGCTAGCGGGCATCACAGATACGCAGTATTTT.

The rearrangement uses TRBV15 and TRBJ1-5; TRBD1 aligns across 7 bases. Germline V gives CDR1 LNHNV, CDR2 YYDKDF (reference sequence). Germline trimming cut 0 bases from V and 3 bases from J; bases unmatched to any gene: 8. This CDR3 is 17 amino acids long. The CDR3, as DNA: TGTGCCACCAGCAGAGAGGGTAGAGGGGGCAACAATCAGCCCCAGCATTTT. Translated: CATSREGRGGNNQPQHF.

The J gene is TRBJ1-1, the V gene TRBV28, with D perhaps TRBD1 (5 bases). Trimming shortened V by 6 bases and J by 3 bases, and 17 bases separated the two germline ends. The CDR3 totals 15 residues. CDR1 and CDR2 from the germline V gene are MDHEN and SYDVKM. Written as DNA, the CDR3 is TGTGCCAGCAGAGATGGTGGGAGGGGATACACTGAAGCTTTCTTT. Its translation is CASRDGGRGYTEAFF.

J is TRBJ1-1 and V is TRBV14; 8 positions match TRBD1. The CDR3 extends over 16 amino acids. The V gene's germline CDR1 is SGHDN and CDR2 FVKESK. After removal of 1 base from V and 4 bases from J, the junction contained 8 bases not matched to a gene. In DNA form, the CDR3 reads TGTGCCAGCAGCCAAGTGGCAGGGGGCCTTGTCACTGAAGCTTTCTTT. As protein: CASSQVAGGLVTEAFF.

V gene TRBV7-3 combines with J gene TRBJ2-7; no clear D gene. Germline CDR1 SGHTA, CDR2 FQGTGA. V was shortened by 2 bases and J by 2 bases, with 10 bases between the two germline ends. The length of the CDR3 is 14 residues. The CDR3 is CASSLYSRPYEQYF. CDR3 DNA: TGTGCCAGCAGCTTATACTCGCGGCCCTACGAGCAGTACTTC.

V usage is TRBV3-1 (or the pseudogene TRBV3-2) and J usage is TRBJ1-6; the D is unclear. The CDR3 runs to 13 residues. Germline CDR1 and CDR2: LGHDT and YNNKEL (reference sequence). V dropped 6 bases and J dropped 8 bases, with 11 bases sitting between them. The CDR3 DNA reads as TGTGCCAGCAGTGCAGGTTCGGATTCACCCCTCCACTTT. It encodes CASSAGSDSPLHF.